One and the same sample provided the 15 T cell receptor beta chains below, sequenced in a study of blood T cell repertoires in COVID-19. Assay: immunoSEQ multiplex PCR; the TCRdb copy retains only in-frame clones and omits some. The profile shows approximately 250,000 clones, around 80% of them singletons. The sequenced sample consisted of peripheral blood. The receptor source for this set is a woman aged 40 to 49 who had recovered from COVID-19.

This rearrangement joins TRBV3-1 (or the pseudogene TRBV3-2) to TRBJ2-3, with D uncertain. This CDR3 spans 14 amino acids. Germline V gene sequence: CDR1 LGHDT, CDR2 YNNKEL (reference sequence). Deletions cut 2 bases from V and 6 bases from J, with 12 bases between. CDR3 residues: CASSQSDIRDTQYF. The CDR3 DNA follows: TGTGCCAGCAGCCAATCTGACATTCGGGATACGCAGTATTTT.

The V call is TRBV11-1, the J call TRBJ1-5; no clear D. Trimming left V 5 bases short and J 5 bases short, with 10 bases between. CDR3 length equals 13 residues. The germline gives CDR1 SGHAT, CDR2 FQDESV (reference sequence). The CDR3 protein is CASSPQEDQPQHF. The CDR3, as DNA: TGTGCCAGCAGCCCCCAGGAAGATCAGCCCCAGCATTTT. Full variable domain (missing parts from reference TRBV11-1 and TRBJ1-5): EAEVAQSPRYKITEKSQAVAFWCDPISGHATLYWYRQILGQGPELLVQFQDESVVDDSQLPKDRFSAERLKGVDSTLKIQPAELGDSAMYLCASSPQEDQPQHFGDGTRLSIL.

This clone was found a few times. The CDR3 bases are TGTGCCAGCAGCTTAACCCCGGGACAGGTTAGCAATCAGCCCCAGCATTTT. Translation: CASSLTPGQVSNQPQHF. The chain carries TRBV7-6 and TRBJ1-5, with 8 positions matching TRBD1. The CDR3 is made up of 17 amino acids. Germline-derived CDR1 and CDR2 are SGHVS and FNYEAQ. Trimming took 2 bases from V and 0 from J; bases not matched to a gene: 6.

This clone has a handful of counts. The rearrangement uses TRBV19 and TRBJ1-1, with D possibly TRBD1 on 5 matching bases. The CDR3 has 16 residues. Germline CDR1 and CDR2: LNHDA and SQIVND (reference sequence). The germline V and J ends were trimmed by 8 bases and 5 bases, with 24 bases remaining between them. This CDR3 reads CASGGGWGSGGTEAFF. CDR3 DNA: TGTGCCAGTGGCGGCGGTTGGGGCTCAGGTGGAACTGAAGCTTTCTTT.

This clone was recorded only once. This chain joins TRBV3-1 (or the pseudogene TRBV3-2) and TRBJ2-5, with 9 nucleotides matching TRBD2. The V gene end was trimmed by 2 bases and the J gene end by 4 bases; junction bases not matched to a gene: 14. Per germline, CDR1 LGHDT and CDR2 YNNKEL (reference sequence). CDR3 length: 18 residues. This CDR3 is CASSQPSLVAGVRETQYF. CDR3 coding DNA: TGTGCCAGCAGCCAACCCTCACTGGTAGCGGGGGTTAGAGAGACCCAGTACTTC.

The chain joins TRBV10-2 to TRBJ2-7, with 10 positions matching TRBD1. Germline lookup yields CDR1 WSHSY and CDR2 SAAADI. The CDR3 is made up of 14 amino acids. Unmatched junction bases numbered 7, after V lost 5 bases and J lost 6 bases. CDR3 protein: CASSSGTGAAEQYF. CDR3 nucleotides: TGCGCCAGCAGTTCCGGGACAGGGGCCGCCGAGCAGTACTTC.

The V gene is TRBV5-4, the J gene TRBJ2-4; D remains unclear. Deletions cut 0 bases from V and 8 bases from J, with 6 bases between. This CDR3 region has 12 residues. Germline assignment: CDR1 SGHNT and CDR2 YYREEE (reference sequence). This chain's CDR3 is CASSLGGDIQYF. In nucleotides, the CDR3 is TGTGCCAGCAGCTTGGGAGGAGACATTCAGTACTTC.

The CDR3 DNA sequence: TGTGCCAGCTCATTAGAAAATTCACCCCTCCACTTT. This codes for CASSLENSPLHF. The rearrangement joins TRBV18 to TRBJ1-6; D gene unclear. Germline-derived CDR1 and CDR2 are KGHSH and LQKENI. This CDR3 contains 12 residues. V lost 5 bases and J lost 7, with 6 bases in between.

In this sample, this clone turned up once. The V and J genes are TRBV10-3 and TRBJ1-1, with D unresolved. CDR3 length equals 13 residues. Per germline, CDR1 ENHRY and CDR2 SYGVKD. Trimming took 7 bases from V and 0 from J, leaving 9 bases between them. DNA of the CDR3: TGTGCCATCATGAGAGCCATGAACACTGAAGCTTTCTTT. It encodes CAIMRAMNTEAFF.

The rearrangement links TRBV6-2 or TRBV6-3 to TRBJ1-1; no reliable D call. The CDR3 totals 12 residues. Per germline, CDR1 MNHEY and CDR2 SVGEGT. V was shortened by 4 bases and J by 6 bases, with 9 bases between the two germline ends. The CDR3, as DNA: TGTGCCAGCAGTTTCTTCACAGCTGAAGCTTTCTTT. Amino acids: CASSFFTAEAFF.

As DNA, the CDR3 is TGTGCCGGGGCGACAGGGTCGGGTGGCTACACCTTC. This sequence encodes CAGATGSGGYTF. The V gene is TRBV19, the J gene TRBJ1-2, with 7 nucleotides matching TRBD1. The V segment lost 11 bases and the J segment 7 bases; nucleotides outside the gene matches: 10. Germline loops: CDR1 LNHDA, CDR2 SQIVND (reference sequence). The CDR3 totals 12 residues.

The chain uses TRBV9 and TRBJ2-4; D unclear. Germline values: CDR1 SGDLS, CDR2 YYNGEE. The CDR3 covers 17 residues. V shed 2 bases and J shed 0 bases, with 15 bases lying between them. DNA of the CDR3: TGTGCCAGCAGCGTTGAGAGTGCGATATCAGCCAAAAACATTCAGTACTTC. This gives the protein CASSVESAISAKNIQYF. The complete variable domain, with remaining parts taken from reference TRBV9 and TRBJ2-4, reads DSGVTQTPKHLITATGQRVTLRCSPRSGDLSVYWYQQSLDQGLQFLIQYYNGEERAKGNILERFSAQQFPDLHSELNLSSLELGDSALYFCASSVESAISAKNIQYFGAGTRLSVL.

V usage is TRBV19 and J usage is TRBJ2-1, with D possibly being TRBD2 (5 bases). The CDR3 consists of 15 residues. Germline CDR1 and CDR2: LNHDA and SQIVND (reference sequence). With 3 bases removed from V and 2 bases from J, the gap between germline ends came to 11 bases. In nucleotides, the CDR3 is TGTGCCAGTAGTATCAGCGGAGACCCCTACAATGAGCAGTTCTTC. This translates into CASSISGDPYNEQFF.

The rearrangement joins TRBV19 to TRBJ2-2; weak D call: TRBD1 (5 bases). V lost 4 bases to trimming and J lost 1 base, with 7 bases between them. CDR1 is LNHDA, CDR2 SQIVND, per germline (reference sequence). This CDR3 spans 14 amino acids. The CDR3 nucleotides read TGTGCCAGTAGTACAGGGTGGAACACCGGGGAGCTGTTTTTT. This codes for CASSTGWNTGELFF.

The gene calls are TRBV6-5 and TRBJ2-5; 13 bases are a match to TRBD2. CDR3 length: 15 amino acids. Germline trimming cut 9 bases from V and 2 bases from J; bases unmatched to any gene: 6. The germline V gene has CDR1 MNHEY and CDR2 SVGAGI. CDR3 sequence: CASAKLAGGQETQYF. The CDR3 DNA sequence: TGTGCCAGTGCCAAACTAGCGGGGGGGCAAGAGACCCAGTACTTC.